These 11 T cell receptor beta chains came from one sample sequenced in a study of regulatory and conventional T cells in RAG deficiency. Blood CD4+ CD25-high CD127-low regulatory T cells supplied the genomic DNA template. Sequencing used immunoSEQ multiplex PCR; TCRdb keeps in-frame clones, though not all of them. The sample consists of over 10,000 clones, around 94% of them appearing once. These data were likewise used in another study, on regulatory T cells. Per that study: The PCR used 52 TRBV and 13 TRBJ primers.

Sequencing was done on a sample of CD127- CD25+ CD4+ Tregs sorted from blood. The receptors shown here come from a human donor in good health.

As concerns this clone: This same CDR3 is encoded by further DNA sequences in the sample. The chain carries TRBV7-2 and TRBJ1-1; D uncertain. CDR1 is SGHTA and CDR2 is FQGNSA in the germline V gene. V dropped 5 bases and J dropped 2 bases, with 9 bases sitting between them. The CDR3 spans 13 residues. For the CDR3, the DNA is TGTGCCAGCAGCCCGTACTTAAACACTGAAGCTTTCTTT. Translated: CASSPYLNTEAFF.

V is TRBV12-5 and J is TRBJ1-1, with D unclear. This CDR3 has 13 amino acids. V was cut by 1 base and J by 2 bases, with 5 bases left in between. Germline V gene sequence: CDR1 LGHNT, CDR2 FRNRAP. The CDR3 DNA reads TGTGCTAGTGGTTTGGCCCAAAACACTGAAGCTTTCTTT. Amino acids: CASGLAQNTEAFF.

The J gene is TRBJ2-1, the V gene TRBV9, with 7 bases identical to TRBD2. This CDR3 has 17 amino acids. The ends lost 0 bases at V and 0 bases at J; junction bases unmatched: 6. The germline V gene has CDR1 SGDLS and CDR2 YYNGEE. CDR3 residues: CASSVASRGSSYNEQFF. DNA of the CDR3: TGTGCCAGCAGCGTAGCTTCGCGGGGGAGCTCCTACAATGAGCAGTTCTTC.

The rearrangement links TRBV19 to TRBJ2-7; TRBD1 might be the D (6 bases). This CDR3 has 13 amino acids. V dropped 3 bases and J dropped 2 bases, with 8 bases sitting between them. Germline loops: CDR1 LNHDA, CDR2 SQIVND (reference sequence). In DNA, the CDR3 is TGTGCCAGTAGTATTACAGGGACCTACGAGCAGTACTTC. Residues: CASSITGTYEQYF.

The rearrangement links TRBV7-9 to TRBJ2-1, with TRBD1 identical over 10 bases. Germline lookup yields CDR1 SEHNR and CDR2 FQNEAQ (reference sequence). The length of the CDR3 is 15 residues. Trimming cost V 3 bases and J 4 bases; bases outside gene matches: 3. The CDR3 sequence is CASSFPGQGYNEQFF. DNA of the CDR3: TGTGCCAGCAGCTTCCCGGGACAGGGGTACAATGAGCAGTTCTTC.

The rearrangement links TRBV19 to TRBJ1-3; D is ambiguous. CDR1 and CDR2 from the germline V gene are LNHDA and SQIVND (reference sequence). The CDR3 has 14 residues. Trimming shortened V by 3 bases and J by 2 bases, and 8 bases separated the two germline ends. CDR3 loop: CASSIWPTGNTIYF. For the CDR3, the DNA is TGTGCCAGTAGTATCTGGCCGACTGGAAACACCATATATTTT.

This clone has only one observation. The chain uses TRBV7-9 and TRBJ1-3, with no clear D. Germline assignment: CDR1 SEHNR and CDR2 FQNEAQ (reference sequence). V lost 2 bases and J 2 bases, leaving 10 bases between the germline ends. This CDR3 comprises 15 residues. CDR3 region: CASSLMRLAGNTIYF. CDR3 nucleotides: TGTGCCAGCAGCTTAATGAGGTTAGCTGGAAACACCATATATTTT.

CDR3 region: CASSYSPQAYNYGYTF. The CDR3 region has the DNA TGTGCCAGCAGTTACTCCCCACAGGCCTATAACTATGGCTACACCTTC. The chain employs TRBV6-6 and TRBJ1-2; tentative D call: TRBD1 (5 bases). The CDR3 covers 16 residues. The germline gives CDR1 MNHNY, CDR2 SVGAGI (reference sequence). Trimming stripped 0 bases from V and 1 base from J, with 12 bases between.

In its sample, this clone was seen once. The chain recombines TRBV10-2 with TRBJ2-7, with 8 nucleotides matching TRBD1. This CDR3 has 16 residues. The V gene's germline CDR1 is WSHSY and CDR2 SAAADI. J lost 1 base, V lost 2 bases, and 7 bases had no gene match. The CDR3, as DNA: TGCGCCAGCAGTGAGGAGGGGGACAGGAGTTCCTACGAGCAGTACTTC. Translating it yields CASSEEGDRSSYEQYF.

The chain carries TRBV6-5 and TRBJ2-5, with D possibly being TRBD2 (7 bases). The V and J ends lost 2 bases and 4 bases respectively, with 11 bases between them. This CDR3 spans 14 amino acids. Looked up from germline, CDR1 is MNHEY and CDR2 is SVGAGI. The CDR3 sequence is CASSYGGGRETQYF. CDR3 nucleotides: TGTGCCAGCAGTTACGGGGGGGGCAGAGAGACCCAGTACTTC.

V and J are TRBV6-6 and TRBJ1-6; possible D gene TRBD1, 5 bases. V lost 2 bases to trimming and J lost 7 bases, with 12 bases between them. Per the germline V gene, CDR1 is MNHNY and CDR2 is SVGAGI (reference sequence). The CDR3 spans 15 residues. The CDR3 protein is CASSYGAGPNSPLHF. The CDR3 coding sequence is TGTGCCAGCAGTTACGGGGCAGGGCCCAATTCACCCCTCCACTTT.